Reported below is one T cell receptor beta chain. Its antigen remains unknown. PCR primers comprised 60 Vbeta and 13 Jbeta primers. Some clones are missing from TCRdb's copy, which holds only in-frame ones; the method was immunoSEQ multiplex PCR. The table shows 120,000 to 150,000 clones, with about four fifths occurring only once. The CDR3 covers 14 residues. V was pared by 3 bases and J by 6 bases, with 12 bases between. Germline V gene data show CDR1 as SGHTA and CDR2 as FQGNSA. This specimen belongs to a study of cytomegalovirus exposure and HLA in healthy donors. Study results and limitations: In a later analysis, a missense DCLRE1C variant was linked to TCR beta V- and J-gene trimming. Some V segments could not be told apart, so they were left out, TRBV6-2 and TRBV6-3 among them. Presence/absence analyses treated sequencing depth as roughly uniform across donors.

The sequence derives from a female donor in good health and CMV-seronegative. The chain links TRBV7-2 to TRBJ2-1; possibly TRBD2 for D (5 bases). Sequences were obtained from PBMCs. The CDR3 DNA is TGTGCCAGCAGCTTCCAACAGCGGCTCAATGAGCAGTTCTTC. It specifies CASSFQQRLNEQFF.